This T cell receptor beta chain was recovered during a study of blood T cell repertoires in COVID-19. For the study at large: Samples came from the United States, Italy and Spain, spanning acute and convalescent COVID-19. Nucleic acid was either cDNA or gDNA, and it came from T cells, B-cell-depleted T cells, or PBMCs.

The CDR3 is 15 residues long. CDR1 is SGHRS, CDR2 YFSETQ, per germline. The J segment lost 5 bases and the V segment lost 5 bases, leaving 5 bases of the junction unmatched. Original processing methods: Scientists estimated how many nucleated cells there were by amplifying reference gene primers. Produced via immunoSEQ multiplex PCR; TCRdb's table is partial and in-frame only. V and J calls and clone size are as listed in that table; D and trimming were resolved from the DNA. The sample holds fewer than 150,000 clones; roughly 87% are singletons and the top ten take over 7%. What was sequenced was peripheral blood. The V call is TRBV5-1, the J call TRBJ2-1; 12 positions match TRBD1. This receptor was taken from a human donor in a cohort sampled during active COVID-19. The CDR3 sequence is CASREGQGAHNEQFF. The DNA of the CDR3 is TGCGCCAGCAGAGAGGGACAGGGGGCACACAATGAGCAGTTCTTC.